This T cell receptor beta chain was recorded in a study of cytomegalovirus exposure and HLA in healthy donors (dated by TCRdb to 2017 to 2019). Turning to the overall study: An earlier analysis of several hundred of the donors reported approximately 300 Gb of sequence data and 117 million unique TCR beta sequences from 190 million or so T cells. The genetic ancestry cluster associated with self-reported Caucasian donors included about four fifths of the 398 genotyped donors. A later analysis re-examined previously published TCR beta repertoires from more than 650 donors and added high-resolution HLA genotyping to investigate patterns of TCR occurrence. Donor age, sex, ethnicity and CMV serostatus were collected together with the repertoire data. The study aimed to test whether signatures of past pathogen exposure could be identified by cataloging public T cell receptors. The number of typed donors differed by locus: about 620-640 for A, B, C, DRB1 and DQB1; 522 for DQA1; some 610 for DPA1; and 400 to 480 for DPB1. Along with the approximately 700-subject first cohort, a separate validation cohort of over a hundred different subjects was used. HLA typing included class I and class II loci at four-digit resolution. The T cell repertoires of 666 subjects were profiled by immunosequencing and related to cytomegalovirus serostatus. High-throughput TCR immunosequencing, statistical association of individual TCRs with disease status, and machine learning were combined to predict cytomegalovirus infection status. In the later analysis, no new phenotypic data were used to find candidate immune exposures; instead, reliance was placed on TCR beta sequences and their occurrence across donors. All discovery cohort repertoires had been generated using a single sequencing platform. Roughly 5 DR-DQ haplotypes were handled as single units for association and clustering because linkage in the cohort was strong. To decide whether each TCR beta V gene segment behaved as functional or pseudogenic, an earlier analysis of over 500 of the donors relied on high-throughput TCR beta sequencing. Genome-wide SNP genotypes for about 55% of the 666 donors were used in a later genetic analysis, which treated that subset as a discovery cohort. Approximately 310 gigabases of sequencing data and 80 million or so unique TCR sequences were included in an early release covering about 700 HLA-typed donors. Across around 400 genotyped donors of the cohort, an average of roughly 200,000 unique TCR beta nucleotide sequences per donor were sequenced, and around 19% of those sequences were non-productive.

The cohort was made up of approximately 670 healthy bone marrow donors. At the time of sampling, all cohort members were nominally healthy, though unrecorded immune exposures were likely present. The donor was CMV seropositive and belonged to the group of some 290 seropositive cohort members. A peripheral blood sample was collected from each donor, and TCR beta sequencing was performed on peripheral blood mononuclear cells. The Qiagen DNeasy Blood Extraction Kit was used to extract genomic DNA from the blood cell samples. Libraries were made using the immunoSEQ multiplex PCR assay. For the multiplex PCR, a mixture combining 60 forward primers for TCR Vbeta segments and 13 reverse primers for TCR Jbeta segments was used. The CDR3 region of rearranged TCR beta genes was amplified from genomic DNA with a multiplex PCR assay. The Illumina HiSeq System was used to sequence the amplified TCR beta libraries as 87-base-pair reads. On the study's bioinformatics: A later analysis counted some 80 million unique TCR beta chains across the 666 repertoires, and some 12 million of these chains were shared by at least two donors. Raw reads were error-corrected and collapsed into unique sequences with a nearest-neighbor algorithm that merged closely related sequences to remove PCR and sequencing errors. To assign V, D and J gene segments, CDR3 sequences were aligned to IMGT reference sequences. For a sequence to be retained, a match of at least six nucleotides was required to both a V gene segment and a J gene segment. A rearrangement counted as productive if the CDR3 had no stop codons and remained in frame with V and J, and every other rearrangement counted as non-productive. Following IMGT convention, CDR3 was defined as the stretch from the second conserved V-encoded cysteine to the conserved J-encoded phenylalanine. Sequences without an unambiguous match to a single V gene segment were excluded from the earlier analysis of approximately 560 of the donors. In an earlier analysis of about 590 of the donors, a V segment was called functional when productive rearrangements were above 56.7%, and segregating when the standard deviation between donors exceeded 5%. A statistical classification framework was built to diagnose cytomegalovirus status from the catalog of TCR beta chain sequences. A later analysis assigned V and J genes by comparing TCR nucleotide sequences with IMGT/GENE-DB human TR gene sequences. The TCRdist pipeline was used in a later analysis to assign CDR3 sequences and most-parsimonious VDJ recombination scenarios. In a later analysis, each TCR beta chain was defined by its CDR3 amino acid sequence together with its V-gene family, and reads without a unique V-gene family were excluded. A later analysis removed roughly 590 highly shared, low-generation-probability nucleotide sequences to deal with suspected cross-contamination and a sequencing artifact. In a later analysis, a clonal expansion index for each public chain was calculated from normalized within-repertoire ranks of inferred template counts. In a later analysis, generation probabilities were computed using a VDJ recombination model fitted to out-of-frame rearrangements, and the results were checked against IGoR. Hypergeometric tests were used in a later analysis to score TCR-TCR, TCR-HLA and TCR-CMV co-occurrence, with a repertoire-size bias correction applied to the TCR pairs. False discovery rates were estimated in a later analysis by permuting HLA or CMV assignments 20 times. In a later analysis, co-occurring TCRs were grouped using DBSCAN, with TCRdist sequence similarity added in when clustering inside HLA-allele-positive subsets. Repertoires with fewer than 30,000 or more than 120,000 public chains, plus five repertoires with anomalous nucleotide sharing, were excluded from co-occurrence clustering. Not all clones reach the TCRdb copy of this immuneACCESS table, which keeps in-frame sequences only. Checked studies attribute under half of the gap to unresolved V genes and leave the rest unexplained. The DNA gave D and trimming, while V, J and clone size come from that table. Within this sample are over 150,000 clones, with roughly 78% of them counted one time only. Jointly, the top ten make up roughly 13% of the sample.

Remarks on this clone: This receptor's antigen is unknown. Base quality data are lacking; no much larger clone is found one base away.

The study at large found these results: This cohort had only TCR beta chains sequenced, and the lack of alpha or paired-chain data limited which features could be detected. According to the authors, the approach could potentially be generalized to other disease states and immunological phenotypes. The study listed approximately 150 TCR beta chains as associated with cytomegalovirus. Compared with equally common non-associated chains, HLA-associated TCR beta chains in a later analysis were more clonally expanded and had lower generation probabilities. An earlier analysis of approximately 530 of the donors showed that most TCR beta V segments appeared in productive rearrangements either about 90% or about 30% of the time, which broadly matched IMGT annotations. The classifier was reported to diagnose cytomegalovirus status with high specificity and sensitivity in both the original cohort and the validation cohort. For the cohort, immune exposure information was limited to CMV serostatus. Because some donors lacked HLA typing at each locus, the association tests relied only on the typed subset. A further reported finding was that TCR beta sequences accurately predicted the HLA-A and HLA-B alleles for most subjects in the first cohort. In a later analysis, TCR association rates were found to vary across HLA loci, with the most associated TCRs seen for DRB1 alleles and the fewest for HLA-C alleles. The 87-base-pair reads could not distinguish some IMGT-functional V segments, including TRBV6-2 and TRBV6-3, so those segments were excluded. In a later analysis, several top co-occurrence clusters were reported to appear linked to parvovirus B19, influenza, CMV and Epstein-Barr virus. Compared with the approximately 670-donor mean, donors in an Asian-associated ancestry cluster had fewer N-insertions in productive TCRs, according to a later genetic analysis. A cluster of highly shared sequence variants was judged likely to be a technical artifact of the sequencing pipeline. Because counts were too low, roughly 18 rarely observed V segments, including chromosome 9 orphons, were left out of the earlier analysis of several hundred of the donors. In a later analysis, around 15,000 TCR beta sequences were associated with specific HLA alleles at a false discovery rate of 0.05. Most CMV-associated TCR beta chains appeared to be HLA-restricted in a later analysis, and the HLA associations seemed to be driven largely by CMV exposure. An association between a missense DCLRE1C variant and V-gene and J-gene trimming of TCR beta chains was found in a later genetic analysis and replicated in an independent cohort. In vitro tests confirmed that a few of the cytomegalovirus-associated TCR beta chains recognize cytomegalovirus antigens. Most TCR sequences were observed very rarely across donors, whereas some public TCRs were present in many individuals. The presence/absence analyses assumed that sequencing depth was roughly uniform across donors, and that assumption may not be true. Correlated functional status among segregating V segments might reflect linkage disequilibrium, but an unknown experimental factor could not be ruled out. When HLA alleles, especially DR and DQ, strongly co-occurred, attributing TCR associations to individual alleles was difficult.

CDR1 is given as GTSNPN and CDR2 as SVGIG, both from the germline V gene (reference sequence). The CDR3 numbers 13 residues from cysteine through phenylalanine. Solely the CDR3 DNA is kept, with 39 bases framed from the first base. V is cut by 2 bases and J by 2 bases, and the space between the germline ends is 9 bases. This receptor was obtained from a woman aged 45-59 years in good health and CMV-seropositive. The sequenced sample consisted of PBMCs. The chain joins TRBV30 to TRBJ2-5, with the D gene not clear enough to name. The nucleotide sequence is given as TGTGCCTGGAGTACAGCCTTACAAGAGACCCAGTACTTC. Its translation reads: CAWSTALQETQYF. The CDR3, completed at both ends by the reference TRBV30 and TRBJ2-5 genes, gives the full variable domain SQTIHQWPATLVQPVGSPLSLECTVEGTSNPNLYWYRQAAGRGLQLLFYSVGIGQISSEVPQNLSASRPQDRQFILSSKKLLLSDSGFYLCAWSTALQETQYFGPGTRLLVL.